The next 11 T cell receptor beta chains were all read from a single sample in a study of blood T cell repertoires in COVID-19. Libraries were prepared by immunoSEQ multiplex PCR; TCRdb keeps only in-frame clonotypes and omits some of them. Among about 90,000 clones listed, 75% to 90% were seen once. The material sequenced was peripheral blood. The receptors were gathered from a man older than 75 with active or convalescent COVID-19.

The chain links TRBV4-3 to TRBJ1-3; TRBD1 might be the D (5 bases). This CDR3 comprises 14 residues. Trimming cost V 0 bases and J 4 bases, with 7 bases left between them. Germline loops: CDR1 LGHNA, CDR2 YSLEER. In DNA, the CDR3 is TGCGCCAGCAGCCAAGATTCAGGGGGAAACACCATATATTTT. Its protein product is CASSQDSGGNTIYF.

In this sample, this clone turned up once. The rearrangement joins TRBV23-1 to TRBJ2-5; 8 bases match TRBD1. TRBV23-1 is placed among ORFs of uncertain function. This CDR3 has 16 amino acids. J gave up 2 bases and V 4 bases, and 9 bases lay outside the gene matches. The CDR3 nucleotides read TGCGCCAGCAGTCCGCCGGACAGGGTTCGGCAAGAGACCCAGTACTTC. Encoded protein: CASSPPDRVRQETQYF.

The chain has TRBV30 and TRBJ2-7, with TRBD1 matching 9 bases. The CDR3 contains 15 residues. V shed 4 bases, J shed 1 base, and the junction held 8 bases outside the gene matches. Germline CDR1 reads GTSNPN; CDR2 reads SVGIG (reference sequence). The CDR3 sequence is CAWKSPGTGSYEQYF. CDR3 DNA sequence: TGTGCCTGGAAGAGTCCCGGGACAGGGTCCTACGAGCAGTACTTC.

This CDR3 reads CASSFPSTEAFF. CDR3 sequence (DNA): TGTGCCAGCAGTTTCCCCAGCACTGAAGCTTTCTTT. This chain links TRBV28 with TRBJ1-1, with D unresolved. The CDR3 has 12 amino acids. The germline CDR1 and CDR2 sequences are MDHEN and SYDVKM. The V gene lost 3 bases and the J gene lost 4 bases, with 6 bases spanning the gap.

The gene calls are TRBV7-3 and TRBJ2-1; perhaps TRBD1 as D (6 bases). Germline lookup yields CDR1 SGHTA and CDR2 FQGTGA. The CDR3 covers 13 residues. Trimming removed 5 bases at V and 15 bases at J, with 20 bases between. CDR3 amino acids: CASSPQQGTIMFF. The CDR3 bases are TGTGCCAGCAGCCCACAACAGGGCACGATAATGTTCTTC.

The V gene is TRBV4-1, the J gene TRBJ2-7; TRBD1 agrees at 9 bases. The trim removed 0 bases at V and 3 bases at J, leaving 15 bases unmatched. The length of the CDR3 is 19 residues. Per the germline V gene, CDR1 is MGHRA and CDR2 is YSYEKL. In DNA form, the CDR3 reads TGCGCCAGCAGCCAAGAACCCGGGAGCTCGGGACAGGGATACTACGAGCAGTACTTC. This translates into CASSQEPGSSGQGYYEQYF.

This clone was seen a single time. This chain joins TRBV7-2 and TRBJ1-2; D is perhaps TRBD1 (6 bases). Germline lookup yields CDR1 SGHTA and CDR2 FQGNSA. V lost 5 bases and J lost 8, with 21 bases in between. The CDR3 totals 15 residues. The DNA for the CDR3 is TGTGCCAGCAGCCCAAGCCGGACAGCCACGCGGGGCTACACCTTC. Translation: CASSPSRTATRGYTF.

The gene calls are TRBV9 and TRBJ1-6; 9 bases map to TRBD1. Trimming removed 2 bases from V and 7 bases from J; junction bases left unmatched: 4. Germline-derived CDR1 and CDR2 are SGDLS and YYNGEE. This CDR3 comprises 15 residues. CDR3 in DNA: TGTGCCAGCAGCGTCGGACAGGGGAAGAATTCACCCCTCCACTTT. Protein: CASSVGQGKNSPLHF. Filled out from reference TRBV9 and TRBJ1-6, the complete variable domain reads DSGVTQTPKHLITATGQRVTLRCSPRSGDLSVYWYQQSLDQGLQFLIQYYNGEERAKGNILERFSAQQFPDLHSELNLSSLELGDSALYFCASSVGQGKNSPLHFGNGTRLTVT.

The chain recombines TRBV28 with TRBJ2-7; D not certain. The CDR3 has 13 amino acids. V shed 6 bases and J shed 5 bases, with 14 bases lying between them. Per germline, CDR1 MDHEN and CDR2 SYDVKM. For the CDR3, the DNA is TGTGCCAGCAGGCCCCCTATGGGCCACGAGCAGTACTTC. It yields the protein CASRPPMGHEQYF.

The rearrangement uses TRBV15 and TRBJ1-1; tentative D call: TRBD1 (5 bases). Germline V gene data show CDR1 as LNHNV and CDR2 as YYDKDF (reference sequence). The CDR3 extends over 12 amino acids. Trimming left V 3 bases short and J 8 bases short, with 10 bases between. Here the CDR3 reads CATSRADREAFF. The CDR3 bases are TGTGCCACCAGCAGGGCCGACAGAGAAGCTTTCTTT.

The chain carries TRBV7-2 and TRBJ1-4, with 7 bases aligning to TRBD1. Trimming took 5 bases from V and 7 from J; bases not matched to a gene: 10. The germline V gene has CDR1 SGHTA and CDR2 FQGNSA. The CDR3 runs to 15 residues. Written as DNA, the CDR3 is TGTGCCAGCAGCGCCAACAGGGGAGGCACTGAAAAACTGTTTTTT. This encodes CASSANRGGTEKLFF.